These 27 T cell receptor beta chains were all obtained from the same sample, sequenced in a study of blood T cell repertoires in COVID-19. Method: immunoSEQ multiplex PCR; TCRdb's copy keeps in-frame clones and lacks some. The repertoire holds some 110,000 clones, 75% to 90% seen once, with approximately 0.76% in the top ten. Sequencing was performed on peripheral blood. The source of these receptors is a woman between 65 and 79 years old with acute or convalescent COVID-19.

The chain employs TRBV12-3 or TRBV12-4 and TRBJ1-5; 8 bases are a match to TRBD1. The V segment lost 7 bases and the J segment 4 bases; nucleotides outside the gene matches: 3. This CDR3 is built from 13 residues. CDR3 amino acids: CASNRQGNQPQHF. CDR3 DNA sequence: TGTGCCAGCAATCGACAGGGGAATCAGCCCCAGCATTTT.

V and J are TRBV25-1 and TRBJ1-2, with D possibly being TRBD1 (6 bases). Trimming shortened V by 2 bases and J by 7 bases, and 11 bases separated the two germline ends. In germline, CDR1 is MGHDK, CDR2 SYGVNS. CDR3 length equals 13 residues. The CDR3 spells CASSEPTGIGYTF. CDR3 nucleotide sequence: TGTGCCAGCAGTGAACCCACAGGGATTGGCTACACCTTC.

The chain combines TRBV5-1 with TRBJ2-1, with 10 bases fitting TRBD2. This CDR3 has 15 residues. Germline CDR1 reads SGHRS; CDR2 reads YFSETQ. The V and J ends lost 4 bases and 5 bases, in that order; junction bases with no gene match: 6. CDR3 protein: CASSPLAGADNEQFF. CDR3 sequence (DNA): TGCGCCAGCAGCCCCCTAGCGGGGGCCGACAATGAGCAGTTCTTC. The variable domain in full, with the rest retrieved from reference TRBV5-1 and TRBJ2-1, is KAGVTQTPRYLIKTRGQQVTLSCSPISGHRSVSWYQQTPGQGLQFLFEYFSETQRNKGNFPGRFSGRQFSNSRSEMNVSTLELGDSALYLCASSPLAGADNEQFFGPGTRLTVL.

The chain couples TRBV5-6 to TRBJ2-7; no reliable D call. The length of the CDR3 is 14 residues. Deletions cut 1 base from V and 0 bases from J, with 8 bases between. The germline CDR1 and CDR2 sequences are SGHDT and YYEEEE. The CDR3 nucleotides are TGTGCCAGCAGCTTGTATCATAGCTCCTACGAGCAGTACTTC. It is translated as CASSLYHSSYEQYF.

The V and J genes are TRBV7-3 and TRBJ2-1, with 12 nucleotides matching TRBD2. The germline CDR1 and CDR2 sequences are SGHTA and FQGTGA. After removal of 4 bases from V and 5 bases from J, the junction contained 9 bases not matched to a gene. The CDR3 totals 17 residues. CDR3 protein: CASSSEATSGSNNEQFF. DNA of the CDR3: TGTGCCAGCAGCTCCGAAGCGACTAGCGGGAGTAACAATGAGCAGTTCTTC.

The V call is TRBV6-1, the J call TRBJ1-5, with a weak D call TRBD1 (5 bases). Germline CDR1 MNHNS, CDR2 SASEGT. The CDR3 sequence is 16 residues long. The germline V and J ends were trimmed by 0 bases and 4 bases, with 13 bases remaining between them. CDR3 in amino acids: CASSEAGGTSNQPQHF. The CDR3 DNA reads TGTGCCAGCAGTGAAGCGGGGGGGACGTCTAATCAGCCCCAGCATTTT.

The V gene is TRBV5-1, the J gene TRBJ2-2; D may be TRBD2 (6 bases). The germline V and J ends were trimmed by 2 bases and 3 bases, with 11 bases remaining between them. The CDR3 contains 15 residues. CDR1 and CDR2 from the germline V gene are SGHRS and YFSETQ. The CDR3 sequence: CASSFGVADTGELFF. The CDR3, as DNA: TGCGCCAGCAGCTTCGGGGTAGCGGACACCGGGGAGCTGTTTTTT.

The chain carries TRBV5-1 and TRBJ2-5, with 7 bases identical to TRBD1. This CDR3 has 16 residues. Trimming removed 0 bases from V and 3 bases from J; junction bases left unmatched: 8. Germline-derived CDR1 and CDR2 are SGHRS and YFSETQ. The CDR3 bases are TGCGCCAGCAGCTTGGTTGGGACAGATAGGGAAGAGACCCAGTACTTC. This gives the protein CASSLVGTDREETQYF.

The CDR3 loop is CASRSQGDRGTQYF. CDR3 nucleotides: TGTGCCAGCAGGTCACAAGGGGATAGGGGTACGCAGTATTTT. The chain uses TRBV3-1 (or the pseudogene TRBV3-2) and TRBJ2-3, with D possibly being TRBD1 (5 bases). With 6 bases removed from V and 8 bases from J, the gap between germline ends came to 18 bases. The CDR3 consists of 14 residues. CDR1 and CDR2 from the germline V gene are LGHDT and YNNKEL (reference sequence).

J is TRBJ2-7 and V is TRBV19; 8 bases line up with TRBD1. The CDR3 is 13 amino acids. In germline, CDR1 is LNHDA, CDR2 SQIVND (reference sequence). Unmatched junction bases numbered 6, after V lost 9 bases and J lost 2 bases. DNA for the CDR3: TGTGCCAGCGGACAGGGTATCACCTACGAGCAGTACTTC. It specifies CASGQGITYEQYF.

The rearrangement uses TRBV6-4 and TRBJ2-2, with D possibly matching TRBD1 (6 bases). Germline CDR1 MRHNA, CDR2 SNTAGT. Trimming took off 5 bases at V and 8 bases at J, with 15 bases between the two ends. This CDR3 comprises 14 residues. The CDR3, as DNA: TGTGCCAGCAGTCCTGAGGCAGGGACAGGGGAGCTGTTTTTT. Translated: CASSPEAGTGELFF.

A few counts support this clone. This chain's CDR3 is CASRTLTGNTEAFF. The CDR3, as DNA: TGTGCCAGCAGAACCTTGACAGGAAACACTGAAGCTTTCTTT. V and J are TRBV5-8 and TRBJ1-1; D is possibly TRBD1 (6 bases). CDR3 size: 14 residues. Trimming took off 5 bases at V and 2 bases at J, with 13 bases between the two ends. CDR1 SGHTS and CDR2 YDEGEE come from the germline V gene.

The CDR3 reads CASSLFGQGASQETQYF. The CDR3 DNA reads as TGCGCCAGCAGCTTGTTCGGACAGGGGGCAAGCCAAGAGACCCAGTACTTC. The V and J genes are TRBV5-1 and TRBJ2-5; 11 positions agree with TRBD1. Germline lookup yields CDR1 SGHRS and CDR2 YFSETQ. This CDR3 region has 17 residues. V gave up 1 base and J gave up 1 base; unmatched junction bases: 6. Using reference TRBV5-1 and TRBJ2-5 for the parts outside the CDR3, the full variable domain is KAGVTQTPRYLIKTRGQQVTLSCSPISGHRSVSWYQQTPGQGLQFLFEYFSETQRNKGNFPGRFSGRQFSNSRSEMNVSTLELGDSALYLCASSLFGQGASQETQYFGPGTRLLVL.

V and J are TRBV5-8 and TRBJ2-5, with D maybe TRBD1 (6 bases). The CDR3 has 15 residues. V was trimmed by 2 bases and J by 4 bases, leaving 15 bases between them. In germline, CDR1 is SGHTS, CDR2 YDEGEE. The CDR3 here is CASSFRGLGGETQYF. The DNA of the CDR3 is TGTGCCAGCAGCTTTCGGGGCCTAGGGGGAGAGACCCAGTACTTC. The full variable domain, in which reference TRBV5-8 and TRBJ2-5 provide the parts outside the CDR3, is EAGVTQSPTHLIKTRGQQATLRCSPISGHTSVYWYQQALGLGLQFLLWYDEGEERNRGNFPPRFSGRQFPNYSSELNVNALELEDSALYLCASSFRGLGGETQYFGPGTRLLVL.

This chain links TRBV7-2 with TRBJ2-2; TRBD1 might be the D (6 bases). Germline V CDR1 and CDR2: SGHTA, FQGNSA. The V end lost 1 base, the J end lost 7 bases, and 16 bases lay between the germline ends. The CDR3 totals 16 residues. The CDR3 coding sequence is TGTGCCAGCAGCTTAGAAGGGGGATGGTATGGCGGGGAGCTGTTTTTT. This sequence encodes CASSLEGGWYGGELFF.

This sequence joins TRBV15 and TRBJ1-5; D might be TRBD1 (6 bases). V dropped 3 bases and J dropped 2 bases, with 11 bases sitting between them. CDR1 LNHNV and CDR2 YYDKDF come from the germline V gene (reference sequence). The CDR3 is 15 amino acids. CDR3: CATSRDRAGNQPQHF. The CDR3 bases are TGTGCCACCAGCAGGGACAGAGCGGGCAATCAGCCCCAGCATTTT.

This clone was observed a few times. The V call is TRBV11-2, the J call TRBJ1-6; D may be TRBD1 (5 bases). The CDR3 contains 14 residues. Germline CDR1 SGHAT, CDR2 FQNNGV. Trimming removed 5 bases from V and 7 bases from J, with 12 bases in between. CDR3 nucleotide sequence: TGTGCCAGCAGCACACAGGTTGAGAATTCACCCCTCCACTTT. This sequence encodes CASSTQVENSPLHF.

The V call is TRBV2, the J call TRBJ1-5; weak D call: TRBD1 (6 bases). Germline lookup yields CDR1 SNHLY and CDR2 FYNNEI. Trimming cost V 5 bases and J 2 bases, with 16 bases left between them. The CDR3 totals 16 residues. The CDR3 nucleotides read TGTGCCAGCAGTTCCCCCGGGGGGCAGGGCAATCAGCCCCAGCATTTT. Residues: CASSSPGGQGNQPQHF.

A few counts support this clone. The chain carries TRBV5-3 and TRBJ2-3; TRBD2 agrees at 12 bases. TRBV5-3 is given ORF status, its function remaining uncertain. This CDR3 contains 12 residues. V shed 2 bases, J shed 11 bases, and the junction held 0 bases outside the gene matches. CDR3 sequence (DNA): TGTGCCAGAAGCTTACTAGCGGGGGGGCAGTATTTT. Translated, it gives CARSLLAGGQYF.

CDR3 in amino acids: CASGTGDRGLYGYTF. The DNA for the CDR3 is TGCGCCAGCGGCACGGGTGACAGGGGGTTATATGGCTACACCTTC. This rearrangement joins TRBV5-1 to TRBJ1-2; TRBD1 matches at 9 bases. Germline loops: CDR1 SGHRS, CDR2 YFSETQ. The trim removed 7 bases at V and 5 bases at J, leaving 12 bases unmatched. The CDR3 is made up of 15 amino acids. Supplemented by reference TRBV5-1 and TRBJ1-2, the full variable domain reads KAGVTQTPRYLIKTRGQQVTLSCSPISGHRSVSWYQQTPGQGLQFLFEYFSETQRNKGNFPGRFSGRQFSNSRSEMNVSTLELGDSALYLCASGTGDRGLYGYTFGSGTRLTVV.

In its sample, this clone was seen a few times. V usage is TRBV18 and J usage is TRBJ2-7; 12 bases align to TRBD1. The CDR3 runs 17 residues. CDR1 KGHSH and CDR2 LQKENI come from the germline V gene. The trim removed 4 bases at V and 2 bases at J, leaving 9 bases unmatched. The CDR3 loop is CASSLPGQGARAYEQYF. The CDR3, as DNA: TGTGCCAGCTCACTCCCGGGACAGGGGGCTAGGGCCTACGAGCAGTACTTC.

The V call is TRBV12-3 or TRBV12-4, the J call TRBJ1-2; TRBD1 agrees at 7 bases. The CDR3 consists of 13 residues. The J segment lost 8 bases and the V segment lost 8 bases, leaving 11 bases of the junction unmatched. The CDR3 DNA reads TGTGCCAGCTCACTAGGGGGCAGGGTCGGCTACACCTTC. This gives the protein CASSLGGRVGYTF.

The chain has TRBV6-5 and TRBJ2-3, with 8 bases lining up with TRBD1. The CDR3 is 15 amino acids. Looked up from germline, CDR1 is MNHEY and CDR2 is SVGAGI. The junction had 4 bases not matched to a gene; V was cut back by 5 bases and J by 0 bases. CDR3 residues: CASSTRTGSTDTQYF. In DNA form, the CDR3 reads TGTGCCAGCAGTACCCGGACAGGGAGCACAGATACGCAGTATTTT.

A single count supports this clone. This chain joins TRBV5-1 and TRBJ1-2; TRBD1 might be the D (5 bases). V gave up 5 bases and J gave up 8 bases, with 16 bases separating them. Germline lookup yields CDR1 SGHRS and CDR2 YFSETQ. The CDR3 length is 13 residues. The chain's CDR3 is CASRISQGQGYTF. For the CDR3, the DNA is TGCGCCAGCAGAATTTCTCAGGGTCAGGGCTACACCTTC.

The V and J genes are TRBV19 and TRBJ1-2; 9 nucleotides align to TRBD1. Per germline, CDR1 LNHDA and CDR2 SQIVND (reference sequence). The CDR3 has 15 residues. V lost 0 bases to trimming and J lost 5 bases; unmatched junction nucleotides: 4. CDR3 residues: CASSIEGQGWYGYTF. For the CDR3, the DNA is TGTGCCAGTAGTATAGAGGGACAGGGCTGGTATGGCTACACCTTC.

The rearrangement joins TRBV2 to TRBJ1-1; D gene uncertain. The CDR3 is 13 residues long. Germline values: CDR1 SNHLY, CDR2 FYNNEI. V was cut by 11 bases and J by 0 bases, with 13 bases left in between. CDR3 region: CAGILDLNTEAFF. The CDR3 DNA follows: TGTGCCGGAATTCTAGATCTGAACACTGAAGCTTTCTTT.

V and J are TRBV7-2 and TRBJ2-3; 9 bases map to TRBD2. This CDR3 contains 14 residues. The germline V gene encodes CDR1 SGHTA and CDR2 FQGNSA. With 3 bases clipped from V and 4 bases from J, the junction kept 2 bases outside the gene matches. As DNA, the CDR3 is TGTGCCAGCAGCTTGACTAGCGGAGCAGATACGCAGTATTTT. Its translation is CASSLTSGADTQYF.